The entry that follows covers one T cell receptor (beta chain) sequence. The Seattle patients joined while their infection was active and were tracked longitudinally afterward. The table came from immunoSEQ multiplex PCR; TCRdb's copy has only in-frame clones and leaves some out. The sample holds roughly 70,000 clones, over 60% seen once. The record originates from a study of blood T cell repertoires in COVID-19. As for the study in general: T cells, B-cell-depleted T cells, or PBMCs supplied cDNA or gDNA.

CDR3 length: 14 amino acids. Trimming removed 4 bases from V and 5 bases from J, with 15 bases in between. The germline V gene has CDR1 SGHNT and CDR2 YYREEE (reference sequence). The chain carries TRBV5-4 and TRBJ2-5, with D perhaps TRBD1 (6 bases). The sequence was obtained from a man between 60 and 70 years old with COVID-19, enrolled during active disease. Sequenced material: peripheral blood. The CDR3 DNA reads TGTGCCAGCAGCACAGGGACAAATCCCGAGACCCAGTACTTC. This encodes CASSTGTNPETQYF.